This T cell receptor beta chain was found in a study of shared clonotypes between healthy human individuals. CDR3 size: 15 residues. Per the germline V gene, CDR1 is LGHNA and CDR2 is YSLEER. The junction had 3 bases not matched to a gene; V was cut back by 4 bases and J by 0 bases. Clones were read by immunoSEQ multiplex PCR, and TCRdb kept only the in-frame ones, dropping some. The sample consists of some 1 million clones, around 76% of them appearing once. This clone has only one observation. Its antigen is not known. Study outcomes and limitations: When compared with the clonotypes that were shared by all four sorted-subset donors, the non-shared clonotypes turned out to have lower generation probabilities.

This receptor was identified in a man between 18 and 29 years old in good health. Sequenced: memory CD4+ T cells sorted from blood. Sample subset: CD45RA-negative fraction. The V and J genes are TRBV4-3 and TRBJ2-3; 8 nucleotides match TRBD1. DNA of the CDR3: TGCGCCAGCAGCCCCAGGGGGCTTAGCACAGATACGCAGTATTTT. Its translation: CASSPRGLSTDTQYF.